This is a list of T cell receptor beta chains from one sample in a study of blood T cells in healthy people across ages. TCRdb itself ran the 5' RACE reads through MiXCR, one entry per CDR3 protein. The data show 1.5 million to 2 million distinct CDR3 sequences, more than 35% seen once. The sequenced material came from blood. Receptors originate from a human donor in good health. CDR3s include the opening cysteine and the closing phenylalanine or tryptophan. Each record gives: V gene, clone size, D gene, J gene, CDR3 protein, CDR3 DNA. The D gene is left open where the match is weak. The size of a clone is reported for some rows only, either as once, few or many, or as a class for expanded clones.

v_gene: TRBV12-3/TRBV12-4; abundance: few; d_gene: -; j_gene: TRBJ2-1; CDR3aa: CASSLAPGAEDSSYNEQFF; CDR3nt: TGTGCCAGCAGTTTAGCGCCAGGGGCCGAAGATAGCTCCTACAATGAGCAGTTCTTC
v_gene: TRBV2; abundance: -; d_gene: TRBD1; j_gene: TRBJ1-5; CDR3aa: CASTVEQGRDQPQHF; CDR3nt: TGTGCCAGCACGGTCGAACAGGGGAGGGATCAGCCCCAGCATTTT
v_gene: TRBV20-1; abundance: few; d_gene: -; j_gene: TRBJ2-4; CDR3aa: CSASPAAKNIQYF; CDR3nt: TGCAGTGCTAGTCCCGCGGCCAAAAACATTCAGTACTTC
v_gene: TRBV5-4; abundance: -; d_gene: -; j_gene: TRBJ1-6; CDR3aa: CASSYFGYNSPLHF; CDR3nt: TGTGCCAGCAGCTATTTTGGATATAATTCACCCCTCCACTTT
v_gene: TRBV5-6; abundance: few; d_gene: TRBD1; j_gene: TRBJ2-4; CDR3aa: CASSFGTGAPRAKNIQYF; CDR3nt: TGTGCCAGCAGCTTCGGGACAGGGGCGCCTCGAGCCAAAAACATTCAGTACTTC
v_gene: TRBV3-1; abundance: -; d_gene: -; j_gene: TRBJ1-1; CDR3aa: CASSQEPAHTEAFF; CDR3nt: TGTGCCAGCAGCCAAGAGCCCGCCCACACTGAAGCTTTCTTT
v_gene: TRBV10-3; abundance: -; d_gene: TRBD1; j_gene: TRBJ1-2; CDR3aa: CAIGDRGYGYTF; CDR3nt: TGTGCCATCGGTGACAGGGGTTATGGCTACACCTTC
v_gene: TRBV5-1; abundance: -; d_gene: -; j_gene: TRBJ1-1; CDR3aa: CASSMGLWGEAFF; CDR3nt: TGCGCCAGCAGCATGGGACTGTGGGGTGAAGCTTTCTTT
v_gene: TRBV7-9; abundance: -; d_gene: -; j_gene: TRBJ2-5; CDR3aa: CASSLRELQETQYF; CDR3nt: TGTGCCAGCAGCCTCCGGGAGTTACAAGAGACCCAGTACTTC
v_gene: TRBV6-2/TRBV6-3; abundance: -; d_gene: TRBD1; j_gene: TRBJ2-3; CDR3aa: CASRPGTGPRRLTDTQYF; CDR3nt: TGTGCCAGCAGGCCCGGGACAGGGCCACGACGACTCACAGATACGCAGTATTTT
v_gene: TRBV10-3; abundance: few; d_gene: -; j_gene: TRBJ2-6; CDR3aa: CAISESTRSSGANVLTF; CDR3nt: TGTGCCATCAGTGAGTCGACGAGGAGCTCTGGGGCCAACGTCCTGACTTTC
v_gene: TRBV20-1; abundance: few; d_gene: -; j_gene: TRBJ2-3; CDR3aa: CSAGGRVSGTQYF; CDR3nt: TGCAGTGCAGGGGGGAGGGTATCGGGTACGCAGTATTTT
v_gene: TRBV5-1; abundance: -; d_gene: TRBD1; j_gene: TRBJ2-1; CDR3aa: CASSVWTGGQNEQFF; CDR3nt: TGCGCCAGCAGCGTATGGACAGGGGGCCAAAATGAGCAGTTCTTC
v_gene: TRBV19; abundance: -; d_gene: TRBD1; j_gene: TRBJ1-5; CDR3aa: CARPRYRGNQHQHF; CDR3nt: TGTGCCAGACCTAGATACAGGGGCAATCAGCACCAGCATTTT
v_gene: TRBV5-1; abundance: -; d_gene: -; j_gene: TRBJ2-3; CDR3aa: CASSSDGASTDTQYF; CDR3nt: TGCGCCAGCAGCTCGGATGGGGCAAGCACAGATACGCAGTATTTT
v_gene: TRBV12-3/TRBV12-4; abundance: few; d_gene: TRBD1; j_gene: TRBJ2-7; CDR3aa: CASSLLDRDEQYF; CDR3nt: TGTGCCAGCAGTTTGCTGGACAGGGACGAGCAGTACTTC
v_gene: TRBV20-1; abundance: few; d_gene: TRBD2; j_gene: TRBJ2-1; CDR3aa: CSAPTSGADNEQFF; CDR3nt: TGCAGTGCCCCAACTAGCGGAGCCGACAATGAGCAGTTCTTC
v_gene: TRBV7-9; abundance: -; d_gene: -; j_gene: TRBJ2-1; CDR3aa: CAGSFLANEQFF; CDR3nt: TGTGCCGGCAGCTTCCTAGCCAATGAGCAGTTCTTC
v_gene: TRBV11-1; abundance: -; d_gene: -; j_gene: TRBJ2-2; CDR3aa: CASSLQGTNTGELFF; CDR3nt: TGTGCCAGCAGTCTTCAGGGTACGAACACCGGGGAGCTGTTTTTT
v_gene: TRBV10-3; abundance: few; d_gene: TRBD2; j_gene: TRBJ2-1; CDR3aa: CASGTNEFNEQFF; CDR3nt: TGTGCCAGCGGGACTAACGAATTCAATGAGCAGTTCTTC
v_gene: TRBV12-3/TRBV12-4; abundance: -; d_gene: -; j_gene: TRBJ2-3; CDR3aa: CASSFGRGFRTDTEYF; CDR3nt: TGTGCCAGCAGTTTTGGCAGGGGCTTTAGAACAGATACGGAGTATTTT
v_gene: TRBV5-1; abundance: -; d_gene: TRBD1; j_gene: TRBJ2-5; CDR3aa: CASTNMGQLQETQYF; CDR3nt: TGCGCCAGCACGAACATGGGACAGCTACAAGAGACCCAGTACTTC
v_gene: TRBV9; abundance: few; d_gene: -; j_gene: TRBJ2-7; CDR3aa: CASSVGSFNDEQYF; CDR3nt: TGTGCCAGCAGCGTAGGATCATTTAACGACGAGCAGTACTTC
v_gene: TRBV5-1; abundance: few; d_gene: TRBD2; j_gene: TRBJ2-7; CDR3aa: CASSLGVSGGYEQYF; CDR3nt: TGCGCCAGCAGCTTGGGGGTTAGCGGGGGCTACGAGCAGTACTTC
v_gene: TRBV5-5; abundance: -; d_gene: -; j_gene: TRBJ1-4; CDR3aa: CASSLEGTRAEKLFF; CDR3nt: TGTGCCAGCAGCTTGGAGGGGACCAGGGCTGAAAAACTGTTTTTT
v_gene: TRBV7-3; abundance: many; d_gene: -; j_gene: TRBJ2-5; CDR3aa: CASSLYGGAVETQYF; CDR3nt: TGTGCCAGCAGCTTATATGGCGGGGCGGTGGAGACCCAGTACTTC
v_gene: TRBV29-1; abundance: many; d_gene: -; j_gene: TRBJ1-5; CDR3aa: CSVGQLNQPQHF; CDR3nt: TGCAGCGTTGGACAGCTCAATCAGCCCCAGCATTTT
v_gene: TRBV6-2/TRBV6-3; abundance: once; d_gene: -; j_gene: TRBJ1-5; CDR3aa: CASTTRDQGQPQHF; CDR3nt: TGTGCCAGCACTACCCGGGACCAGGGACAGCCCCAGCATTTT
v_gene: TRBV29-1; abundance: -; d_gene: TRBD2; j_gene: TRBJ2-3; CDR3aa: CSAGLAGYSTDTQYF; CDR3nt: TGCAGCGCTGGACTAGCGGGGTACAGCACAGATACGCAGTATTTT
v_gene: TRBV6-1; abundance: -; d_gene: TRBD1; j_gene: TRBJ1-1; CDR3aa: CASSTPRDRETEAFF; CDR3nt: TGTGCCAGCAGTACACCCCGGGACAGGGAAACTGAAGCTTTCTTT
v_gene: TRBV6-6; abundance: once; d_gene: -; j_gene: TRBJ1-5; CDR3aa: CASSYPGVRQPQHF; CDR3nt: TGTGCCAGCAGTTACCCGGGGGTTCGTCAGCCCCAGCATTTT
v_gene: TRBV4-2; abundance: -; d_gene: TRBD2; j_gene: TRBJ2-1; CDR3aa: CASSQRPQAGESIEQFF; CDR3nt: TGTGCCAGCAGCCAAAGGCCCCAAGCGGGGGAAAGCATTGAGCAGTTCTTC
v_gene: TRBV6-1; abundance: few; d_gene: -; j_gene: TRBJ2-3; CDR3aa: CASSNGYPDTQYF; CDR3nt: TGTGCCAGCAGTAACGGGTACCCAGATACGCAGTATTTT
v_gene: TRBV29-1; abundance: many; d_gene: -; j_gene: TRBJ2-6; CDR3aa: CSVTPSGANVLTF; CDR3nt: TGCAGCGTTACCCCCTCCGGGGCCAACGTCCTGACTTTC
v_gene: TRBV5-6; abundance: -; d_gene: -; j_gene: TRBJ2-7; CDR3aa: CASTLGEGYYEQYF; CDR3nt: TGTGCCAGCACCTTAGGTGAAGGGTACTACGAGCAGTACTTC
v_gene: TRBV9; abundance: few; d_gene: -; j_gene: TRBJ1-1; CDR3aa: CASSETGTNTEAFF; CDR3nt: TGTGCCAGCAGCGAAACAGGGACCAACACTGAAGCTTTCTTT
v_gene: TRBV20-1; abundance: -; d_gene: TRBD1; j_gene: TRBJ2-7; CDR3aa: CSARRDRGVGYEQYF; CDR3nt: TGCAGTGCTCGCCGGGACAGGGGGGTTGGCTACGAGCAGTACTTC
v_gene: TRBV13; abundance: few; d_gene: -; j_gene: TRBJ1-6; CDR3aa: CASSSGRGGSPLHF; CDR3nt: TGTGCCAGCAGCTCGGGGAGAGGCGGTTCACCCCTCCACTTT
v_gene: TRBV7-2; abundance: -; d_gene: -; j_gene: TRBJ2-7; CDR3aa: CASSLNYYEQHF; CDR3nt: TGTGCCAGCAGCTTAAATTACTACGAGCAGCACTTC
v_gene: TRBV2; abundance: few; d_gene: TRBD2; j_gene: TRBJ2-2; CDR3aa: CASSARGGNTGELFF; CDR3nt: TGTGCCAGCAGCGCACGGGGGGGTAACACCGGGGAGCTGTTTTTT
v_gene: TRBV6-5; abundance: -; d_gene: TRBD1; j_gene: TRBJ2-7; CDR3aa: CASSRRTGYDEQYF; CDR3nt: TGTGCCAGCAGTCGCCGGACAGGGTATGACGAGCAGTACTTC
v_gene: TRBV11-2; abundance: few; d_gene: -; j_gene: TRBJ2-6; CDR3aa: CASSPWDFMNRGANVLTF; CDR3nt: TGTGCCAGCAGCCCATGGGACTTCATGAACAGGGGGGCCAACGTCCTGACTTTC
v_gene: TRBV7-2; abundance: few; d_gene: -; j_gene: TRBJ1-4; CDR3aa: CASTSSFSKLFF; CDR3nt: TGTGCCAGCACCTCGTCATTCTCAAAACTGTTTTTT
v_gene: TRBV27; abundance: -; d_gene: -; j_gene: TRBJ1-4; CDR3aa: CASSLSGPNNEKLFF; CDR3nt: TGTGCCAGCAGTTTGTCAGGGCCAAATAATGAAAAACTGTTTTTT
v_gene: TRBV15; abundance: few; d_gene: TRBD1; j_gene: TRBJ1-2; CDR3aa: CATSRDRTGGEGYTF; CDR3nt: TGTGCCACCAGCAGAGACCGGACAGGGGGCGAGGGCTACACCTTC
v_gene: TRBV29-1; abundance: -; d_gene: TRBD1; j_gene: TRBJ1-3; CDR3aa: CSVEVGQGRNTIYF; CDR3nt: TGCAGCGTTGAAGTAGGACAGGGGAGAAACACCATATATTTT
v_gene: TRBV29-1; abundance: few; d_gene: TRBD1; j_gene: TRBJ1-2; CDR3aa: CSALTGGGGGYTF; CDR3nt: TGCAGCGCCTTGACAGGGGGCGGGGGCGGCTACACCTTC
v_gene: TRBV7-9; abundance: -; d_gene: TRBD1; j_gene: TRBJ2-7; CDR3aa: CVSSFWTGGDEQYF; CDR3nt: TGTGTCAGCAGCTTTTGGACAGGGGGCGACGAGCAGTACTTC
v_gene: TRBV10-3; abundance: -; d_gene: -; j_gene: TRBJ1-2; CDR3aa: CAISERGGPPGGYTF; CDR3nt: TGTGCCATCAGTGAGAGGGGAGGCCCACCTGGTGGCTACACCTTC
v_gene: TRBV24-1; abundance: -; d_gene: TRBD2; j_gene: TRBJ2-7; CDR3aa: CATSGRGAYEQYF; CDR3nt: TGTGCCACCAGTGGCCGGGGGGCCTACGAGCAGTACTTC